The 3 T cell receptor beta chains given below trace back to one sample, sequenced in a study of CD8 T cells in ankylosing spondylitis. These TCRs are of unknown antigen specificity. Regarding the study as a whole: Apparently characteristic of ankylosing spondylitis blood was a TCR beta motif (roughly 8 highly homologous variants).

TCRdb used MiXCR to reprocess the 5' RACE reads, holding one entry per CDR3 protein. The sample yields around 890,000 distinct CDR3 sequences, roughly 10% seen once. Material for sequencing was blood, either unsorted or a sorted T cell fraction (not recorded which). The receptor source for this set is a male donor with ankylosing spondylitis.

This chain uses TRBV29-1 with TRBJ2-3; D is possibly TRBD1 (5 bases). CDR3 length equals 13 residues. Germline-derived CDR1 and CDR2 are SQVTM and ANQGSEA. The V end was cut by 3 bases, the J end by 3 bases, with 10 bases between. CDR3 region: CSVETTATDTQYF. The CDR3 DNA follows: TGCAGCGTTGAGACGACAGCGACAGATACGCAGTATTTT.

This clonotype appeared a few times. The chain employs TRBV10-3 and TRBJ2-7, with 9 positions matching TRBD2. This CDR3 contains 14 residues. V trimming: 5 bases; J trimming: 1 base; junction bases outside the gene matches: 3. Germline loops: CDR1 ENHRY, CDR2 SYGVKD. CDR3 amino acids: CAISRAGGSYEQYF. CDR3 sequence (DNA): TGTGCCATCAGTCGGGCGGGAGGGTCCTACGAGCAGTACTTC.

This clonotype turned up a few times. The chain recombines TRBV5-1 with TRBJ1-6; D is perhaps TRBD1 (5 bases). The CDR3 totals 13 residues. V was cut by 4 bases and J by 5 bases, with 7 bases left in between. CDR1 is SGHRS, CDR2 YFSETQ, per germline. CDR3 region: CASSQTDNSPLHF. The DNA of the CDR3 is TGCGCCAGCAGCCAGACAGATAATTCACCCCTCCACTTT.